A single sample gave rise to the 12 T cell receptor beta chains below, sequenced in a study of T cell responses to AZD1222 COVID-19 vaccine. Measured with immunoSEQ multiplex PCR; TCRdb has only the in-frame clones, and not every one. The data show some 150,000 clones, roughly 88% seen once. This sample comprised peripheral blood, obtained 28 days after the second dose of the MenACWY control vaccine. All receptors derive from an adult who received the MenACWY meningococcal vaccine as a control.

V usage is TRBV15 and J usage is TRBJ2-7, with 7 bases fitting TRBD1. Germline V lookup: CDR1 LNHNV, CDR2 YYDKDF (reference sequence). The CDR3 covers 15 residues. The ends lost 1 base at V and 0 bases at J; junction bases unmatched: 3. In DNA, the CDR3 is TGTGCCACCAGCAGAGCGCGGACAGGCTCCTACGAGCAGTACTTC. Protein: CATSRARTGSYEQYF.

This chain joins TRBV7-9 and TRBJ2-5, with D perhaps TRBD2 (5 bases). This CDR3 is 14 amino acids long. CDR1 is SEHNR and CDR2 is FQNEAQ in the germline V gene (reference sequence). V lost 6 bases to trimming and J lost 0 bases, with 11 bases between them. CDR3 sequence: CASRYSGNQETQYF. The CDR3 DNA reads as TGTGCCAGCAGGTATTCCGGGAACCAAGAGACCCAGTACTTC.

This clone was recorded once. The V gene is TRBV5-1, the J gene TRBJ1-2, with unresolved D. CDR1 SGHRS and CDR2 YFSETQ come from the germline V gene. The CDR3 runs to 14 residues. The germline V and J ends were trimmed by 5 bases and 2 bases, with 13 bases remaining between them. The CDR3 reads CASRENQANYGYTF. The DNA for the CDR3 is TGCGCCAGCAGAGAGAATCAGGCGAACTATGGCTACACCTTC.

This clone occurred once. This rearrangement joins TRBV7-9 to TRBJ1-2, with D maybe TRBD1 (5 bases). This CDR3 is 14 amino acids long. The germline CDR1 and CDR2 sequences are SEHNR and FQNEAQ (reference sequence). V lost 0 bases and J 8 bases, leaving 13 bases between the germline ends. As DNA, the CDR3 is TGTGCCAGCAGCTTAGCGTCCAGGGTGGACGGCTACACCTTC. Translated, it gives CASSLASRVDGYTF.

The chain recombines TRBV11-3 with TRBJ1-2; D is ambiguous. V lost 4 bases and J 0 bases, leaving 15 bases between the germline ends. Germline values: CDR1 SGHNT, CDR2 YENEEA. CDR3 size: 16 residues. CDR3 loop: CASSSLGWWANYGYTF. The CDR3 DNA follows: TGTGCCAGCAGCTCGTTAGGGTGGTGGGCTAACTATGGCTACACCTTC.

This rearrangement joins TRBV7-6 to TRBJ2-1; D unresolved. CDR1 is SGHVS, CDR2 FNYEAQ, per germline. CDR3 length: 16 amino acids. V lost 5 bases and J lost 0, with 14 bases in between. The CDR3 nucleotides read TGTGCCAGCAGCCCCCAAACTACTTACTCCTACAATGAGCAGTTCTTC. This sequence encodes CASSPQTTYSYNEQFF.

This chain joins TRBV30 and TRBJ1-1; maybe TRBD1 (5 bases). This CDR3 has 16 amino acids. Germline-derived CDR1 and CDR2 are GTSNPN and SVGIG (reference sequence). Trimming took 8 bases from V and 5 from J, leaving 27 bases between them. Here the CDR3 reads CAAKQTVNRGWTEAFF. Written as DNA, the CDR3 is TGTGCCGCAAAACAGACAGTCAACCGGGGATGGACTGAAGCTTTCTTT. Full variable domain (rest looked up from reference TRBV30 and TRBJ1-1): SQTIHQWPATLVQPVGSPLSLECTVEGTSNPNLYWYRQAAGRGLQLLFYSVGIGQISSEVPQNLSASRPQDRQFILSSKKLLLSDSGFYLCAAKQTVNRGWTEAFFGQGTRLTVV.

V and J are TRBV12-3 or TRBV12-4 and TRBJ1-2, with D uncertain. The V end lost 2 bases, the J end lost 4 bases, and 8 bases lay between the germline ends. CDR3 length equals 13 residues. The DNA of the CDR3 is TGTGCCAGCAGTTTAAGGCGGGTCTATGGCTACACCTTC. Translation gives CASSLRRVYGYTF.

The J gene is TRBJ1-5, the V gene TRBV24-1; 10 bases line up with TRBD1. The CDR3 length is 17 residues. The V gene's germline CDR1 is KGHDR and CDR2 SFDVKD. The V segment lost 4 bases and the J segment 5 bases; nucleotides outside the gene matches: 10. This CDR3 reads CATSENPGTGVYQPQHF. The CDR3 DNA follows: TGTGCCACCAGTGAAAACCCCGGGACAGGGGTGTATCAGCCCCAGCATTTT.

The chain uses TRBV23-1 and TRBJ2-4, with TRBD1 matching 7 bases. TRBV23-1 is treated as an ORF (open reading frame) with a function not yet certain. V shed 2 bases and J 5 bases; nucleotides not matched to a gene: 18. The CDR3 has 19 amino acids. The CDR3, as DNA: TGCGCCAGCAGTCAACTCGACAGACAGGGAGACGGAGGACAAAACATTCAGTACTTC. This gives the protein CASSQLDRQGDGGQNIQYF.

This clone occurred once. The CDR3 DNA follows: TGTGCCAGCAGCCGAAGCGGAGTCACCTACGAGCAGTACTTC. This encodes CASSRSGVTYEQYF. The chain recombines TRBV11-1 with TRBJ2-7, with D maybe TRBD2 (5 bases). The V and J ends lost 5 bases and 2 bases respectively, with 13 bases between them. Germline CDR1 is SGHAT and CDR2 is FQDESV (reference sequence). The CDR3 covers 14 residues. The variable domain in full, completed from reference TRBV11-1 and TRBJ2-7, reads EAEVAQSPRYKITEKSQAVAFWCDPISGHATLYWYRQILGQGPELLVQFQDESVVDDSQLPKDRFSAERLKGVDSTLKIQPAELGDSAMYLCASSRSGVTYEQYFGPGTRLTVT.

The chain combines TRBV5-1 with TRBJ2-2; 9 bases align to TRBD1. V gave up 2 bases and J gave up 4 bases; unmatched junction bases: 3. CDR1 is SGHRS, CDR2 YFSETQ, per germline. The CDR3 has 15 amino acids. CDR3 residues: CASSLQGAGTGELFF. CDR3 DNA sequence: TGCGCCAGCAGCTTACAGGGGGCCGGCACCGGGGAGCTGTTTTTT. Based on the CDR3 plus reference TRBV5-1 and TRBJ2-2, the full variable domain is KAGVTQTPRYLIKTRGQQVTLSCSPISGHRSVSWYQQTPGQGLQFLFEYFSETQRNKGNFPGRFSGRQFSNSRSEMNVSTLELGDSALYLCASSLQGAGTGELFFGEGSRLTVL.